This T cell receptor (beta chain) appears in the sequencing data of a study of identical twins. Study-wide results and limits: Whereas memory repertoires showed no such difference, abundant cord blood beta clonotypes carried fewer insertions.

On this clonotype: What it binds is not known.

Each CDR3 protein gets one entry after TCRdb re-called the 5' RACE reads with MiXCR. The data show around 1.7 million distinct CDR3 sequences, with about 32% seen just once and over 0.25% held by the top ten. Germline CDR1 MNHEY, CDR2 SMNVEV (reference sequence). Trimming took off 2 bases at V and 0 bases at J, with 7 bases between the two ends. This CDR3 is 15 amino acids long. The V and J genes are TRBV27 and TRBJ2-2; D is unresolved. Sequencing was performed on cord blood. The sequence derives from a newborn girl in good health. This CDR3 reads CASSLHTANTGELFF. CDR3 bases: TGTGCCAGCAGTTTACACACCGCGAACACCGGGGAGCTGTTTTTT.